This TCR beta chain was recovered during a study of spatial heterogeneity in lung cancer. Study in general: Bulk RNA-seq from matched material yielded a T cell module score that correlated strongly with TCR transcript counts in tumor regions.

Documented time point: sample taken at primary tumor resection. Study-wide findings and caveats: Counts of expanded intratumoral alpha and beta TCRs tracked tumor mutation counts.

TCRdb re-analysed the 5' RACE reads in MiXCR, keeping a single row per CDR3 protein. Of tens of thousands of distinct CDR3 sequences listed, under 7.5% were seen once; the top ten hold 10%. Of note for this clonotype: The antigen is unknown.

The CDR3 spans 18 residues. The germline V gene encodes CDR1 WNHNN and CDR2 SYGVQD (reference sequence). V was pared by 6 bases and J by 3 bases, with 26 bases between. The chain employs TRBV10-1 and TRBJ1-2; D unclear. The receptor was derived from a male donor with early-stage non-small cell lung cancer. The source material was lung tumor tissue, sampled at surgery. The chain's CDR3 is CASRPLKPTLLVYYGYTF. The CDR3 region has the DNA TGCGCCAGCAGGCCCCTCAAGCCGACACTCTTGGTGTACTATGGCTACACCTTC.